This TCR beta chain was found in a study of shared clonotypes between healthy human individuals. Study-level findings and limits: Naive subsets tended to show greater estimated richness than memory subsets. A handful of donors held about 5% of naive CD4 clonotypes in common. Non-shared clonotypes showed lower generation probabilities than clonotypes common to all four donors.

Germline values: CDR1 LNHDA, CDR2 SQIVND (reference sequence). The CDR3 runs 14 residues. Between the trimmed V and J ends, which lost 6 bases and 2 bases, there was a span of 11 bases. In the original analysis: Filtering of immunoSEQ junctional sequences could not match full-length read filtering. Produced via immunoSEQ multiplex PCR; TCRdb's table is partial and in-frame only. The DNA gave D and trimming, while V, J and clone size come from that table. The sample lists over a million clones; approximately 97% were seen once. Details on this clone: Its antigen is unidentified.

The chain links TRBV19 to TRBJ1-5; D is unclear. The TCR originated in a man aged 25 to 45 in good health. Source material: naive CD4+ T cells sorted from blood. Subset given: CD45RA+ positively selected. The CDR3, as DNA: TGTGCCAGTAGGAAAATATCGGGCAATCAGCCCCAGCATTTT. Translation gives CASRKISGNQPQHF.